Listed below are T cell receptor beta chains from one sample, sequenced in a study of regulatory T cells in long-lasting Graves disease. TCRdb reanalysed the multiplex PCR reads using MiXCR and keeps one entry per CDR3 protein. The profile covers some 410,000 distinct CDR3 sequences, with about 17% appearing a single time and roughly 10% taken by the ten largest. The same data also went into a second study, on T cells in Graves' hyperthyroidism and ophthalmopathy.

Sequenced material: peripheral blood mononuclear cells (PBMCs), taken at new diagnosis, from a patient treated with antithyroid drugs. These receptors were obtained from a woman aged 30 to 39 with Graves disease. CDR3s include the opening cysteine and the closing phenylalanine or tryptophan. D genes are given only for firm matches. Not all rows give a size; the values are once, few, many and, for expanded clones, a class.

j_call d_call v_call clone_size cdr3_nt cdr3_aa
TRBJ1-2 TRBD1 TRBV28 many TGTGCCAGCAGTTTACCCAGACAGACAGGGGCGGACTATGGCTACACCTTC CASSLPRQTGADYGYTF
TRBJ2-6 - TRBV28 few TGTGCCAGCAGTTTAGGGCTGGGGCACGAAGTATCTGGGGCCAACGTCCTGACTTTC CASSLGLGHEVSGANVLTF
TRBJ2-1 TRBD1 TRBV30 many TGTGCCTGGACTCACGGGGGGACAGGGGTCGATGAGCAGTTCTTC CAWTHGGTGVDEQFF
TRBJ1-5 - TRBV27 many TGTGCCAGCAGACCTACACGGGGGAATCAGCCCCAGCATTTT CASRPTRGNQPQHF
TRBJ2-3 TRBD1 TRBV27 many TGTGCCAGCAGTCACAGGGGGGACAGGGGGCTCACAGATACGCAGTATTTT CASSHRGDRGLTDTQYF
TRBJ1-3 - TRBV27 few TGTGCCAGCAGCCCGGGACGCGCCTACTGGAACACCATATATTTT CASSPGRAYWNTIYF
TRBJ2-1 TRBD2 TRBV29-1 - TGCAGCGTTCCAGCTCGACTAGCGGGAGTAGGTAATGAGCAGTTCTTC CSVPARLAGVGNEQFF
TRBJ2-5 - TRBV11-2 many TGTGCCAGCAGTTCGACCCGGAGGGCCTCGTACTTC CASSSTRRASYF
TRBJ2-2 - TRBV29-1 many TGCAGCGTTGAACCTGCAGGTTCGAACACCGGGGAGCTGTTTTTT CSVEPAGSNTGELFF
TRBJ2-1 - TRBV28 many TGTGCCAGCAGTTTCCCTGACTACCGTTCCTACAATGAGCAGTTCTTC CASSFPDYRSYNEQFF
TRBJ2-7 TRBD2 TRBV6-1 - TGTGCCAGCAGCCTGGGACTAGCGGGGCTCGAGCAGTACTTC CASSLGLAGLEQYF
TRBJ2-1 TRBD1 TRBV6-9 many TGTGCCAGCAGTTACTCGAAACAGGGGTATGACCATGAGCAGTTCTTC CASSYSKQGYDHEQFF
TRBJ2-3 TRBD2 TRBV2 few TGTGCCAGCAGTACGCCGATAGCGGGAGGCACAGATACGCAGTATTTT CASSTPIAGGTDTQYF
TRBJ2-7 - TRBV19 few TGTGCCAGTAGTACCCGCCCTGTTGGGGCCTACGAGCAGTACTTC CASSTRPVGAYEQYF
TRBJ2-7 TRBD1 TRBV10-3 many TGTGCCATCGCCGGGACAGGGGTTCTCTACGAGCAGTACTTC CAIAGTGVLYEQYF
TRBJ1-4 - TRBV7-9 - TGTGCCAGCAGCCCAAGGGTCGGACCCCCCCGGGCTGAAAAACTGTTTTTT CASSPRVGPPRAEKLFF
TRBJ2-7 - TRBV10-3 - TGTGCCATCAGTCGCACCCAGGACACATACTCCTACGAGCAGTACTTC CAISRTQDTYSYEQYF
TRBJ1-1 - TRBV7-9 - TGTGCCAGCAGCTTAGGTGGGACTGAAGCTCTCTTT CASSLGGTEALF
TRBJ1-1 - TRBV10-3 - TGTGCCATCAGATCAAGACACCAGGGGTCCGGTGAAGCTTTCTTT CAIRSRHQGSGEAFF
TRBJ2-1 - TRBV5-1 many TGCGCCAGCAGCCCGGGGGTCAATGAGCAGTTCTTC CASSPGVNEQFF
TRBJ2-7 - TRBV4-3 many TGCGCCAGCAGCCAAGATCTCTTCTACGAGCAGTACTTC CASSQDLFYEQYF
TRBJ1-1 - TRBV7-2 many TGTGCCAGCAGCCCTAGCAGCGACAGCGCCCTAGGTCTAGCTTTCTTT CASSPSSDSALGLAFF
TRBJ2-5 - TRBV11-2 many TGTGCCAGCAGCCCTGCGGACAGAGTGATGGGGCAAGAGACCCAGTACTTC CASSPADRVMGQETQYF